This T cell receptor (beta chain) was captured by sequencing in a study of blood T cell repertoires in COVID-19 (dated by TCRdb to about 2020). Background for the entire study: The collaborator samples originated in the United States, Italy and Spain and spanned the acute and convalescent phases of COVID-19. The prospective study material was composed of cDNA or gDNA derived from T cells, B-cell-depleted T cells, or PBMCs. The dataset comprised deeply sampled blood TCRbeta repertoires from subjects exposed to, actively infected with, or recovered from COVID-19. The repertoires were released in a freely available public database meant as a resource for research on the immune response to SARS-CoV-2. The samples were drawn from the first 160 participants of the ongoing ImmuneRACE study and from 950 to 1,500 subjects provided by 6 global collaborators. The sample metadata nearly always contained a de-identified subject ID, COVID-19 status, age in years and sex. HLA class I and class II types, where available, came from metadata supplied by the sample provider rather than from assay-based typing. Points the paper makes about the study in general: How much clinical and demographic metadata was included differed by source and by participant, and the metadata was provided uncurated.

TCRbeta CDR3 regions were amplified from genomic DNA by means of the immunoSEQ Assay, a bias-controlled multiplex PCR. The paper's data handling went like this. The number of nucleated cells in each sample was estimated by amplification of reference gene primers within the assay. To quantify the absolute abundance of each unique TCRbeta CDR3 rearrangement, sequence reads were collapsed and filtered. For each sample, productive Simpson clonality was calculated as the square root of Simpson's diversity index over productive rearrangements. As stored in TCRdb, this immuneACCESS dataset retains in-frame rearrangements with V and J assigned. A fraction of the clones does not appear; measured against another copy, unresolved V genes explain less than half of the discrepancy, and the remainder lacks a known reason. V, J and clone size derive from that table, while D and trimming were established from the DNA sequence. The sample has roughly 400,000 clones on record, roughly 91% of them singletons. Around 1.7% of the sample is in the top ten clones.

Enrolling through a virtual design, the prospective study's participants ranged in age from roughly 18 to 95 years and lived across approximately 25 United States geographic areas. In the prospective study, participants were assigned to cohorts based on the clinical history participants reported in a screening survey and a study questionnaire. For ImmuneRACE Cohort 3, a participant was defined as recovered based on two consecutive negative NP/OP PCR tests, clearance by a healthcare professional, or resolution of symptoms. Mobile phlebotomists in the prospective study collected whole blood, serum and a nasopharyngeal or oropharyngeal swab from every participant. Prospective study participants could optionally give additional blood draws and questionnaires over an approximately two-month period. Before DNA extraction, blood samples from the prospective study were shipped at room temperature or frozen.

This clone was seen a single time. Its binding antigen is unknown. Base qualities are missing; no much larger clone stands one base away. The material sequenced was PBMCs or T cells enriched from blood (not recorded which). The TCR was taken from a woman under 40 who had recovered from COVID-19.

The base sequence is TGTGCCAGTAGAGGGGGGGACACTGAAGCTTTCTTT. It is translated as CASRGGDTEAFF. Recombination joined TRBV12-3 or TRBV12-4 with TRBJ1-1, and possibly TRBD1, on 6 matching bases. From the cysteine up to the phenylalanine, the CDR3 has a length of 12 residues. Just the 36-base CDR3 DNA is kept, in frame starting at base 1. V gives up 9 bases and J gives up 3 bases, and the segment between their germline ends measures 11 bases.